What follows are 32 T cell receptor beta chains derived from one specimen sequenced in a study of tumor-infiltrating lymphocytes in primary liver carcinoma. RNA and DNA were co-extracted from roughly 20-30 mg of unsorted bulk tissue. Starting material of 500 ng total RNA yielded TCR beta cDNA via a constant-region primer. Libraries covering TCR beta were generated through three nested multiplex PCR rounds (using a slightly modified ARM-PCR). Investigators reported that the first two PCR rounds, at around 9 cycles each, used TRBV1-TRBV30 forward primers with a C-beta reverse primer. TCRdb reprocessed the multiplex PCR reads with MiXCR, giving one entry per CDR3 protein. The sample contains around 78,000 distinct CDR3 sequences, 71% of which appear only once. Sequenced input: liver tumor tissue from sampling region 4. Specified subset: tumor region T4, right-lateral pole. Every receptor here comes from a woman in her sixties with primary liver carcinoma and hepatitis B virus infection.

This clonotype was detected ten times or more. The chain links TRBV12-3 or TRBV12-4 to TRBJ2-7; TRBD1 or TRBD2 may be the D gene (6 bases each). The CDR3 is made up of 17 amino acids. V was shortened by 4 bases and J by 3 bases, with 22 bases between the two germline ends. CDR3: CASSSDGGRARYYEQYF. CDR3 in DNA: TGTGCCAGCAGTTCCGACGGGGGCAGGGCCCGTTACTACGAGCAGTACTTC.

J is TRBJ2-7 and V is TRBV18; TRBD1 matches at 10 bases. V was clipped by 3 bases and J by 3 bases; unmatched bases: 5. CDR1 is KGHSH and CDR2 is LQKENI in the germline V gene. The CDR3 spans 15 residues. CDR3 bases: TGTGCCAGCTCACCCCGGGACAGGGGTTACTACGAGCAGTACTTC. It encodes CASSPRDRGYYEQYF. The full variable domain, completed using reference TRBV18 and TRBJ2-7, is NAGVMQNPRHLVRRRGQEARLRCSPMKGHSHVYWYRQLPEEGLKFMVYLQKENIIDESGMPKERFSAEFPKEGPSILRIQQVVRGDSAAYFCASSPRDRGYYEQYFGPGTRLTVT.

To note about this clonotype: The conserved closing phenylalanine or tryptophan is absent in this CDR3, likely reflecting a read error. The V and J genes are TRBV29-1 and TRBJ2-5; tentative D call: TRBD2 (6 bases). Germline CDR1 is SQVTM and CDR2 is ANQGSEA. V was pared by 4 bases and J by 4 bases, with 16 bases between. This CDR3 spans 14 amino acids. Written as DNA, the CDR3 is TGCAGCGTTGGGGGTGGGGGGACCCCAGAGACCCAGTACTCC. It specifies CSVGGGGTPETQYS.

Comment on this clonotype: It is likely a read error, because the conserved phenylalanine at the end of the CDR3 is missing. Because the CDR3's place on the DNA is in doubt, the DNA is left out and the CDR3 is given as listed by TCRdb. CDR3 region: CASSEAFEGYEQYT. The rearrangement joins TRBV6-1 to TRBJ2-7; TRBD1 is the table's D call, not checked against the DNA. 14 amino acids form the CDR3, both terminal residues included. The germline V gene encodes CDR1 MNHNS and CDR2 SASEGT.

On this clonotype: In this CDR3 the conserved last residue, phenylalanine or tryptophan, is missing, so a read error is likely. J is TRBJ2-2 and V is TRBV29-1; a weak D match, TRBD2 (6 bases). The germline V gene has CDR1 SQVTM and CDR2 ANQGSEA. The CDR3 is made up of 12 amino acids. This chain's CDR3 is CNVGWGAGELFL. The CDR3, as DNA: TGCAACGTTGGGTGGGGGGCCGGGGAGCTGTTTCTG.

On this clonotype itself: One end of the junction does not line up with germline, which may come from a read error. The chain recombines TRBV6-5 with TRBJ2-1; no definite D call. This CDR3 has 13 residues. Germline V gene lookup returns CDR1 MNHEY and CDR2 SVGAGI. The CDR3 DNA follows: TGTGCCAGCAGTTACTCGTCAGAAAATGAGCAGTTATTC. Amino acid sequence: CASSYSSENEQLF.

This clonotype was detected once. This CDR3 is missing its conserved last phenylalanine or tryptophan, likely due to a read error. The chain couples TRBV11-2 to TRBJ2-7; weak D call: TRBD2 (6 bases). Trimming removed 8 bases from V and 3 bases from J, with 8 bases in between. CDR3 length equals 11 residues. The germline gives CDR1 SGHAT, CDR2 FQNNGV. CDR3 amino acids: CASCGNYEQYL. In DNA form, the CDR3 reads TGTGCCAGCTGCGGGAACTACGAGCAGTACCTC.

A note on this clonotype: One end of the junction varies from germline; a read error may be responsible. The V call is TRBV6-4, the J call TRBJ2-2; 10 nucleotides align to TRBD1. The CDR3 is 14 amino acids. Germline CDR1 reads MRHNA; CDR2 reads SNTAGT. CDR3 in amino acids: CANRTGGNTGELFF. The CDR3 coding sequence is TGTGCCAACCGGACAGGGGGTAACACGGGGGAGCTGTTTTTT.

A remark on this clonotype: One end of the junction fails to match germline, which may point to a read error. The chain recombines TRBV6-5 with TRBJ2-1, with a tentative D call TRBD2 (6 bases). Germline V CDR1 and CDR2: MNHEY, SVGAGI. The CDR3 sequence is 14 residues long. The CDR3 DNA sequence: TGTACCAGCGGTTACGCCGGGACTTCCAATGAGCAGTTCTTC. Its translation is CTSGYAGTSNEQFF.

The rearrangement links TRBV30 to TRBJ1-5; D gene uncertain. The CDR3 contains 13 residues. Germline V CDR1 and CDR2: GTSNPN, SVGIG (reference sequence). For the CDR3, the DNA is TGTGTTTGGAGTAGTCAGGCGGGTCAGCCCCAGCATTTT. Protein product: CVWSSQAGQPQHF.

V is TRBV11-1 and J is TRBJ2-2; D assignment may be TRBD1 or TRBD2 (5 bases each). CDR1 is SGHAT, CDR2 FQDESV, per germline (reference sequence). Between the trimmed V and J ends, which lost 9 bases and 3 bases, there was a span of 20 bases. The CDR3 contains 16 residues. For the CDR3, the DNA is TGTGCCAGTAGCCCCTCGGGGCTACAGGACACCGGGGAGCTGTTTTTT. It is translated as CASSPSGLQDTGELFF. The whole variable domain, remainder taken from reference TRBV11-1 and TRBJ2-2, is EAEVAQSPRYKITEKSQAVAFWCDPISGHATLYWYRQILGQGPELLVQFQDESVVDDSQLPKDRFSAERLKGVDSTLKIQPAELGDSAMYLCASSPSGLQDTGELFFGEGSRLTVL.

Worth noting for this clonotype: A read error is possible here, since a much larger clone lies one base away. The genes are TRBV14 and TRBJ1-3; D not resolved. Germline V gene sequence: CDR1 SGHDN, CDR2 FVKESK. The CDR3 covers 13 residues. CDR3: CASSQTSGDTIYF. CDR3 in DNA: TGTGCCAGCAGCCAAACCTCTGGAGACACCATATATTTT.

This clonotype occurred once. V gene TRBV29-1 combines with J gene TRBJ2-4; 7 bases are shared with TRBD2. CDR1 and CDR2 from the germline V gene are SQVTM and ANQGSEA. The CDR3 runs 15 residues. V lost 1 base and J lost 10; bases outside the gene matches: 13. The CDR3 DNA sequence: TGCAGCGTTGAAGTTCGTGGGAGGGCTAAAATTATTCAGTACTTC. Translation gives CSVEVRGRAKIIQYF.

As for this clonotype: One end of the junction is discordant with germline, which a read error may explain. This rearrangement joins TRBV11-2 to TRBJ2-3; no reliable D call. With the DNA end fitting TRBJ1-5 better, the J assignment may be wrong. The length of the CDR3 is 17 residues. Germline CDR1 and CDR2: SGHAT and FQNNGV. The CDR3 loop reads CTSSLGFVSVSTDTQHF. The CDR3 DNA reads TGTACCAGCAGCTTAGGGTTTGTGTCTGTTAGCACAGATACGCAGCATTTT.

In its sample, this clonotype was seen once. Its ends do not fully match the called genes, so a read error is possible. The chain employs TRBV7-8 and TRBJ2-1, with 7 nucleotides matching TRBD1. Per germline, CDR1 SGHVS and CDR2 FQNEAQ. The CDR3 runs 14 residues. CDR3 residues: CASIKGAGGWEQFF. In DNA form, the CDR3 reads TGTGCCAGCATCAAAGGGGCAGGGGGTTGGGAGCAATTCTTC.

On this clonotype itself: The final CDR3 position lacks the conserved phenylalanine or tryptophan, pointing to a likely read error. CDR3 nucleotide sequence: TGTGCCAGCAGTTACGACAGGGAACCTGGAAACACAATATATGTA. Residues: CASSYDREPGNTIYV. The J gene is TRBJ1-3, the V gene TRBV11-2, with 7 positions matching TRBD1. The germline V gene has CDR1 SGHAT and CDR2 FQNNGV. The CDR3 extends over 15 amino acids.

To note about this clonotype: A much larger clone is a single base away; this may be a read error. The genes are TRBV28 and TRBJ2-5; tentatively, D is TRBD1 (5 bases). This CDR3 has 13 amino acids. V gave up 7 bases and J gave up 1 base, with 10 bases separating them. Germline CDR1 is MDHEN and CDR2 is SYDVKM. CDR3 nucleotide sequence: TGTGCCAGCAATCCGGACACCCAAGAGACCCAGTACTTC. It is translated as CASNPDTQETQYF.

With regard to this clonotype: At one of its ends the junction is not consistent with the germline gene, which may arise from a read error. CDR3 sequence: CASSQVGSRGGRRGTQYF. In nucleotides, the CDR3 is TGCGCCAGCAGCCAAGTGGGGAGTAGGGGCGGGAGGAGAGGGACCCAGTACTTT. The chain has TRBV4-1 and TRBJ2-3; 8 nucleotides match TRBD2. The germline CDR1 and CDR2 sequences are MGHRA and YSYEKL. This CDR3 is 18 amino acids long.

J is TRBJ1-6 and V is TRBV6-5; D may be TRBD1 (6 bases). CDR3 length: 16 amino acids. V was trimmed by 5 bases and J by 10 bases, leaving 21 bases between them. The germline V gene has CDR1 MNHEY and CDR2 SVGAGI. The CDR3 spells CASSKGGGAGGSPLHF. The CDR3 DNA sequence: TGTGCCAGCAGTAAGGGGGGGGGCGCGGGGGGATCACCCCTCCACTTT.

This clonotype was observed a single time. A junction boundary mismatches the germline segment, possibly from a read error. CDR3 bases: TGTGTCAGCAGTATACTAGCGGGGATCCAAGAGAGCCAATACTTC. This gives the protein CVSSILAGIQESQYF. This chain connects TRBV12-3 or TRBV12-4 to TRBJ2-5, with 10 bases that match TRBD2. The CDR3 spans 15 residues.

Regarding this clonotype: Compared with germline, one end of the junction differs, possibly owing to a read error. This chain joins TRBV4-2 and TRBJ2-3; no definite D call. The CDR3 runs to 14 residues. The V gene's germline CDR1 is LGHNA and CDR2 YNFKEQ. The CDR3 coding sequence is TGTGCCAGCAGCCCCATCATGGGCACCGATACGCATTATTTT. Protein: CASSPIMGTDTHYF.

To note about this clonotype: The junction differs from germline at one of its ends, possibly a read error. The V and J genes are TRBV4-1 and TRBJ2-7; no clear D. The germline gives CDR1 MGHRA, CDR2 YSYEKL. The CDR3 length is 16 residues. The DNA of the CDR3 is TGCGCCAGGAGCCGAGACGCGTACGGAGATACCTACGAGCAGTACTTC. Amino acids: CARSRDAYGDTYEQYF.

This clonotype was detected only once. This may arise from a read error, as a much more abundant clone is one base away. This sequence joins TRBV28 and TRBJ2-4; D possibly corresponds to TRBD2 (6 bases). The ends were cut back, 10 bases at V and 12 bases at J, with 22 bases in the middle. Germline V lookup: CDR1 MDHEN, CDR2 SYDVKM. The CDR3 consists of 13 residues. The CDR3 sequence is CATGLSRRARQYF. The CDR3 nucleotides are TGTGCCACTGGTCTTAGCAGGAGGGCGCGTCAGTACTTC.

On this clonotype: This sequence may be a read error, since a much larger clone differs from it by one base. This chain links TRBV7-9 with TRBJ2-2; TRBD2 matches at 11 bases. Germline lookup yields CDR1 SEHNR and CDR2 FQNEAQ (reference sequence). V lost 6 bases, J lost 4 bases, and 13 bases stayed unmatched. CDR3 length: 18 residues. The CDR3 sequence: CASRPRGTSGRRTGELFF. In DNA, the CDR3 is TGTGCCAGCAGACCCAGGGGAACTAGCGGGAGACGCACCGGGGAGCTGTTTTTT. Full variable domain (rest looked up from reference TRBV7-9 and TRBJ2-2): DTGVSQNPRHKITKRGQNVTFRCDPISEHNRLYWYRQTLGQGPEFLTYFQNEAQLEKSRLLSDRFSAERPKGSFSTLEIQRTEQGDSAMYLCASRPRGTSGRRTGELFFGEGSRLTVL.

This clonotype was recorded once. In nucleotides, the CDR3 is TGTGCCAGTAGCCTCCGGCTCGGGGTAGCCTACGAGCAGTACTTC. Protein product: CASSLRLGVAYEQYF. The J gene is TRBJ2-7, the V gene TRBV11-1; D might be TRBD2 (5 bases). This CDR3 is built from 15 residues. Deletions cut 9 bases from V and 2 bases from J, with 20 bases between. Germline values: CDR1 SGHAT, CDR2 FQDESV (reference sequence).

This clonotype was counted many times. This chain uses TRBV28 with TRBJ1-2, with D unclear. In germline, CDR1 is MDHEN, CDR2 SYDVKM. The CDR3 is made up of 16 amino acids. V was clipped by 4 bases and J by 6 bases, with 21 bases between them. The CDR3 region is CASSSPFGGKVDGYTF. The CDR3 DNA sequence: TGTGCCAGCAGTTCCCCCTTTGGCGGGAAGGTGGATGGCTACACCTTC.

The V call is TRBV24-1, the J call TRBJ2-1; weak D call: TRBD1 (6 bases). Germline CDR1 reads KGHDR; CDR2 reads SFDVKD. This CDR3 has 15 residues. The CDR3 nucleotides read TGTACCAGCAGAAGGGGGTCTGAGCACTACAATGAGCAGTTCTTC. It codes for CTSRRGSEHYNEQFF.

This clonotype has ten or more counts. This chain links TRBV28 with TRBJ2-1, with 11 bases identical to TRBD1. The germline gives CDR1 MDHEN, CDR2 SYDVKM. The CDR3 loop spans 16 amino acids. Unmatched junction bases numbered 8, after V lost 6 bases and J lost 4 bases. The CDR3 bases are TGTGCCAGCAGCACCTTAAGGGACAGGGGGTACAATGAGCAGTTCTTC. This translates into CASSTLRDRGYNEQFF.

This clonotype was counted once. The chain recombines TRBV11-3 with TRBJ2-1; 10 nucleotides agree with TRBD2. Germline-derived CDR1 and CDR2 are SGHNT and YENEEA. The CDR3 length is 16 residues. The V and J ends lost 5 bases and 8 bases, in that order; junction bases with no gene match: 12. The CDR3 region is CASSPRGTSVWYEQFF. The CDR3 DNA reads as TGTGCCAGCAGCCCTCGGGGGACTAGCGTATGGTATGAGCAGTTCTTC.

As concerns this clonotype: At one of its ends the junction is not consistent with the germline gene, which may arise from a read error. V is TRBV6-6 and J is TRBJ2-3; D unresolved. Looked up from germline, CDR1 is MNHNY and CDR2 is SVGAGI (reference sequence). This CDR3 is built from 12 residues. The CDR3 DNA reads as TGTGCCAGCAGCATCATCACAGATACACAGTATTTT. As protein: CASSIITDTQYF.

Comments on this clonotype: Lacking the conserved final phenylalanine or tryptophan, this CDR3 likely reflects a read error. The DNA is left out, because the CDR3 cannot be placed on it with certainty; the CDR3 is given as TCRdb lists it. The genes are TRBV11-3 and TRBJ1-1. The CDR3 has 15 residues if both end residues are counted. CDR1 and CDR2 (germline): SGHNT, YENEEA. The CDR3 loop is CASSLTVGMNTETFI.

The chain combines TRBV6-6 with TRBJ2-1; TRBD2 matches 9 bases. The CDR3 sequence is 16 residues long. CDR1 is MNHNY, CDR2 SVGAGI, per germline (reference sequence). In DNA form, the CDR3 reads TGTATCAGCAGCCTGAGAGCGGGAGGCCAGGGTAATGAGCAGTTCTTC. It specifies CISSLRAGGQGNEQFF.